The entry that follows covers one T cell receptor (beta chain) sequence. Its antigen is undetermined. The data belong to a study of cytomegalovirus exposure and HLA in healthy donors. Study-wide points: Most of the TCR beta V segments (in an earlier analysis) were productive either about 90% or about 30% of the time. In a later analysis, common viral pathogens appeared linked to several of the most significant clusters.

The PCR made use of 60 Vbeta and 13 Jbeta primers. Profiling relied on immunoSEQ multiplex PCR, and the TCRdb table lists in-frame clones only, not all of them. Among around 170,000 clones listed, over 75% were seen once. The sequencing sample was made of PBMCs. The sequence derives from a man between 50 and 59 years old in good health and CMV-seronegative.

The DNA for the CDR3 is TGTGCCAGCAGCCCAACACAGGGGGGAGAGACCCAGTACTTC. Amino acids: CASSPTQGGETQYF. The rearrangement links TRBV7-6 to TRBJ2-5; 8 nucleotides agree with TRBD1. J was trimmed by 4 bases and V by 5 bases; bases with no gene match: 6. The CDR3 contains 14 residues. CDR1 is SGHVS, CDR2 FNYEAQ, per germline.